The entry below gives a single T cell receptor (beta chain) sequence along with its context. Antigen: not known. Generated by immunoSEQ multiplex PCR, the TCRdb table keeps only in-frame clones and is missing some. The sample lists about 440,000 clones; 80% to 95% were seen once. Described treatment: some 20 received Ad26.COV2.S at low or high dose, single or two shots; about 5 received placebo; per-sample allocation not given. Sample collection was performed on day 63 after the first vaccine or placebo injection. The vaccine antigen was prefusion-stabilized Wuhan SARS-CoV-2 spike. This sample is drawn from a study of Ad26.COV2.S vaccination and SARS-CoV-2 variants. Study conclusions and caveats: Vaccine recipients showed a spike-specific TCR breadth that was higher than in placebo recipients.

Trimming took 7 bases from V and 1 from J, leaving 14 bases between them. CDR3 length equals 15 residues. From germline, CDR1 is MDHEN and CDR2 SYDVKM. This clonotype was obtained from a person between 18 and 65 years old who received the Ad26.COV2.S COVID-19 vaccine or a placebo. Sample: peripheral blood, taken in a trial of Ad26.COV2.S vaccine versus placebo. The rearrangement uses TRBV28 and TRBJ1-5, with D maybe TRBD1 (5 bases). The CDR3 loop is CASTGGSWSNQPQHF. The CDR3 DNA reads TGTGCCAGCACGGGGGGGAGCTGGAGCAATCAGCCCCAGCATTTT. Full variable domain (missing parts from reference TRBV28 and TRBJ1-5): DVKVTQSSRYLVKRTGEKVFLECVQDMDHENMFWYRQDPGLGLRLIYFSYDVKMKEKGDIPEGYSVSREKKERFSLILESASTNQTSMYLCASTGGSWSNQPQHFGDGTRLSIL.